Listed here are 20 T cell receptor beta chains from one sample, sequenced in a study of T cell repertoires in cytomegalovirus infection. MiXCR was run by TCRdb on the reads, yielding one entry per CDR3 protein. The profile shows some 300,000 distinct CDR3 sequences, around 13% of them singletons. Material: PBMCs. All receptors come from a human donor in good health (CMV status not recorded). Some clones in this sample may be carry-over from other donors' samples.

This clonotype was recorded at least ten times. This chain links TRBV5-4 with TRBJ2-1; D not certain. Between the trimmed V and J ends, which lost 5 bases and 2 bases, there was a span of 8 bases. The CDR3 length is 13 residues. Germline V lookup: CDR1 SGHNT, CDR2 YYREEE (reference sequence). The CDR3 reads CASRPITYNEQFF. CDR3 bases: TGTGCCAGCAGGCCTATAACCTACAATGAGCAGTTCTTC.

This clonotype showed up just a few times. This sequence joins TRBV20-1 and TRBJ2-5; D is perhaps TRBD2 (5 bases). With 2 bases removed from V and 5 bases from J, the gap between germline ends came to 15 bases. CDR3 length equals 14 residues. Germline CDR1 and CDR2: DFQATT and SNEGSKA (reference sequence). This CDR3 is CSARFPGSEETQYF. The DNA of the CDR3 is TGCAGTGCTAGATTTCCGGGGTCGGAGGAGACCCAGTACTTC.

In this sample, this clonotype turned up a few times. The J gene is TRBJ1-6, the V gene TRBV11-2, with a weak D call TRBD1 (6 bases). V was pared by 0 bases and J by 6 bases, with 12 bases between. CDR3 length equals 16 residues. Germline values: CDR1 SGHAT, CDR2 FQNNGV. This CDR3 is CASSLDRTGLNSPLHF. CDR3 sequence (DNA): TGTGCCAGCAGCTTAGACCGAACAGGGCTTAATTCACCCCTCCACTTT.

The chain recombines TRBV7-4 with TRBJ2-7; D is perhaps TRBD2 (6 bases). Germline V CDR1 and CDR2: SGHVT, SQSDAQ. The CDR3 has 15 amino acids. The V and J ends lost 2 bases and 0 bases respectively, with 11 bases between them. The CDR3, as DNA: TGTGCCAGCAGCTTATGGGGGGAAAACTCCTACGAGCAGTACTTC. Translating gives CASSLWGENSYEQYF.

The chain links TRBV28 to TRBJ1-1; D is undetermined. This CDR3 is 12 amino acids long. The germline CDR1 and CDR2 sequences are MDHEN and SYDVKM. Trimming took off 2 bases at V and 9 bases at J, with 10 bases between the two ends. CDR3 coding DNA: TGTGCCAGCAGTTTACGGCAGGTAAAAGCTTTCTTT. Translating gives CASSLRQVKAFF.

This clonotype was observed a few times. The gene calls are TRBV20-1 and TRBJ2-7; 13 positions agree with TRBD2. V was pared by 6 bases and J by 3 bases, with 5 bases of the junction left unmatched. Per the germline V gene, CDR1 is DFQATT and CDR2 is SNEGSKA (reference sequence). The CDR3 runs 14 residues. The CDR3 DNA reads TGCAGTGCAACGGGACTAGCGGGACTCTACGAGCAGTACTTC. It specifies CSATGLAGLYEQYF.

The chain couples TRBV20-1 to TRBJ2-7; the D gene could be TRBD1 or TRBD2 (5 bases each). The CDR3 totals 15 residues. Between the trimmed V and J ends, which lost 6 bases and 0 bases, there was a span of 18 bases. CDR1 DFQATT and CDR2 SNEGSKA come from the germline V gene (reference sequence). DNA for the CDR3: TGCAGTGCACCGAGGGCAGGACAAAGCTCCTACGAGCAGTACTTC. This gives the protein CSAPRAGQSSYEQYF.

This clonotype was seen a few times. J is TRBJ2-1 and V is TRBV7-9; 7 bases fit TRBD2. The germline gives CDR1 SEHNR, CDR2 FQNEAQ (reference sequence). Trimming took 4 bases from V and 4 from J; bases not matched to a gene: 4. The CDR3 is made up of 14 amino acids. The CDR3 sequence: CASSWEGRYNEQFF. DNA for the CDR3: TGTGCCAGCAGCTGGGAGGGACGGTACAATGAGCAGTTCTTC.

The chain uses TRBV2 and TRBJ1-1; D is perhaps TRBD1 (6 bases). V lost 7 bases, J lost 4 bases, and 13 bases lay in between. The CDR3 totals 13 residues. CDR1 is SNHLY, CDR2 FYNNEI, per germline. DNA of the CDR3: TGTGCCAGCAAAGAGGACAGTAGCACTGAAGCTTTCTTT. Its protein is CASKEDSSTEAFF.

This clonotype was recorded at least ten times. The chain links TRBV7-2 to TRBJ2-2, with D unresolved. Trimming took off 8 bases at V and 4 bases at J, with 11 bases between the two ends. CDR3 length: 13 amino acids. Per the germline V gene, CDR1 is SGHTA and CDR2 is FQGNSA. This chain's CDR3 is CASGWEGTGELFF. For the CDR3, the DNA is TGTGCCAGCGGGTGGGAAGGCACCGGGGAGCTGTTTTTT.

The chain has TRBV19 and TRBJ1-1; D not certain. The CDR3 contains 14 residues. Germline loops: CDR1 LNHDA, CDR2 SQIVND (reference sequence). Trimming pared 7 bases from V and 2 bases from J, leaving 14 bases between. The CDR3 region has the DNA TGTGCCAGTACTCGTCAAAAGGGTAACACTGAAGCTTTCTTT. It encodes CASTRQKGNTEAFF.

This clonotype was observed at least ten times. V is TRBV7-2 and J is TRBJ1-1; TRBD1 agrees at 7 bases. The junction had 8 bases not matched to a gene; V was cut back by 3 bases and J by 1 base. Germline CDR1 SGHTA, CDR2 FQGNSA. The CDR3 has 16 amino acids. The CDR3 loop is CASSFSRGQGNTEAFF. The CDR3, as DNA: TGTGCCAGCAGCTTTAGTAGGGGGCAAGGGAACACTGAAGCTTTCTTT.

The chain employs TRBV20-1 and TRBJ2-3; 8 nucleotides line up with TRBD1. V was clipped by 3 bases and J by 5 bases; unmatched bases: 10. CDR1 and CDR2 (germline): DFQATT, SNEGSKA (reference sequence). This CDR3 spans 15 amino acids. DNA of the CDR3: TGCAGTGCTAGGGGGCAGGACAGGGCGGGAGATACGCAGTATTTT. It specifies CSARGQDRAGDTQYF.

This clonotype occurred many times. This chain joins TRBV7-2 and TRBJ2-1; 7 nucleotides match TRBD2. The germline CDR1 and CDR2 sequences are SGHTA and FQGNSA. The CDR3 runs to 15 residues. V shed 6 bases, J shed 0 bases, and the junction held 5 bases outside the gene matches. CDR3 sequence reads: CASSKLASSYNEQFF. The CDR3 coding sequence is TGTGCCAGCAGTAAACTAGCGTCCTCCTACAATGAGCAGTTCTTC.

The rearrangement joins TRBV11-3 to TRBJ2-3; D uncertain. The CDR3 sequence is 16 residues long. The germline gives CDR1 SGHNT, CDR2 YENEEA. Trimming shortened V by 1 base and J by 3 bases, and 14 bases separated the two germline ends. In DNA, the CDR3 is TGTGCCAGCAGCTTAGGGTCCTTGGGCAGTACAGATACGCAGTATTTT. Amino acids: CASSLGSLGSTDTQYF.

The CDR3 reads CSASGLAGASFYEQYF. The CDR3 DNA reads TGCAGTGCGTCGGGACTAGCGGGAGCATCGTTCTACGAGCAGTACTTC. The chain uses TRBV20-1 and TRBJ2-7, with 14 bases identical to TRBD2. Germline V gene lookup returns CDR1 DFQATT and CDR2 SNEGSKA (reference sequence). V trimming: 6 bases; J trimming: 3 bases; junction bases outside the gene matches: 10. This CDR3 is built from 16 residues.

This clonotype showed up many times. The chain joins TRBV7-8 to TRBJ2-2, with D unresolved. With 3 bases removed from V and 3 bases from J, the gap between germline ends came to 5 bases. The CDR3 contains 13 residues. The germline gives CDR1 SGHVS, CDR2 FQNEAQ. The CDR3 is CASSFSHTGELFF. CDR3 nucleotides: TGTGCCAGCAGCTTTTCCCACACCGGGGAGCTGTTTTTT.

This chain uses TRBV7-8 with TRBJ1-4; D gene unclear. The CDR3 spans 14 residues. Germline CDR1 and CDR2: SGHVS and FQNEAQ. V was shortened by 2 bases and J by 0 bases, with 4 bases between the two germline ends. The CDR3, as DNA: TGTGCCAGCAGCTTACGCACAACTAATGAAAAACTGTTTTTT. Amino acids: CASSLRTTNEKLFF.

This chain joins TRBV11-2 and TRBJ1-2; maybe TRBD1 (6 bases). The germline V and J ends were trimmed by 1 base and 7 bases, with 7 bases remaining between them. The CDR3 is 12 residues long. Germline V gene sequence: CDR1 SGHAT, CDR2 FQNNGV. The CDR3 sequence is CASSLAGAGYTF. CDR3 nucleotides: TGTGCCAGCAGCTTAGCGGGGGCTGGCTACACCTTC.

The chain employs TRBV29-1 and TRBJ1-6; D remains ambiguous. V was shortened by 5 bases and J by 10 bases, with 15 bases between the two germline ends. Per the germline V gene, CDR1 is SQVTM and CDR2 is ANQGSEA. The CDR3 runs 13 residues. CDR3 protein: CSVCEGQGSPLHF. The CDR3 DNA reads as TGCAGCGTTTGCGAGGGTCAAGGATCACCCCTCCACTTT.